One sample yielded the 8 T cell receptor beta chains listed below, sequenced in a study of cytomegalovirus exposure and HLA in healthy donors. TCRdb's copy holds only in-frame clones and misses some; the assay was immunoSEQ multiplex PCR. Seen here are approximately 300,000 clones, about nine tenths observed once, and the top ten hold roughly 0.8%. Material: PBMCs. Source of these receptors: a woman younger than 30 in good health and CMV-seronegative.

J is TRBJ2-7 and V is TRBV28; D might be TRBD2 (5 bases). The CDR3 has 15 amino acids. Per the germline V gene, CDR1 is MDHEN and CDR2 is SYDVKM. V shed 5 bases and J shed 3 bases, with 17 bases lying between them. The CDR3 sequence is CASSPRVGSRYEQYF. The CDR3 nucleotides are TGTGCCAGCAGTCCCCGTGTGGGGAGTCGCTACGAGCAGTACTTC.

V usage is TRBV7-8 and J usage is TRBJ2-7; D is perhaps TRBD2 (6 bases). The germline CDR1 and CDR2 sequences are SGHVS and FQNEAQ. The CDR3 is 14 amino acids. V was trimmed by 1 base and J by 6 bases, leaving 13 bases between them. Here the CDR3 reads CASSLGGVVTEQYF. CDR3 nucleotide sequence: TGTGCCAGCAGCTTAGGCGGGGTAGTAACCGAGCAGTACTTC.

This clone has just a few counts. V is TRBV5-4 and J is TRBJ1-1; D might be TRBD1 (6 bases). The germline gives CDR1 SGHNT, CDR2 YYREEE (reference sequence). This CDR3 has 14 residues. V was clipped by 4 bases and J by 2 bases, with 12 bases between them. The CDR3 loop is CASSRDRLNTEAFF. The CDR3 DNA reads TGTGCCAGCAGCCGTGACAGGCTTAACACTGAAGCTTTCTTT. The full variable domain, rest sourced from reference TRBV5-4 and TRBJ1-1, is ETGVTQSPTHLIKTRGQQVTLRCSSQSGHNTVSWYQQALGQGPQFIFQYYREEENGRGNFPPRFSGLQFPNYSSELNVNALELDDSALYLCASSRDRLNTEAFFGQGTRLTVV.

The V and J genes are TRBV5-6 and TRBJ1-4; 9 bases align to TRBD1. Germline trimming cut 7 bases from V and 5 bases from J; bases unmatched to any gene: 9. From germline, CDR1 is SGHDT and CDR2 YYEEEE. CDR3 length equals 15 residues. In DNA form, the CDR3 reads TGTGCCAGCTTACCGGGACAGGGAGCAAATGAAAAACTGTTTTTT. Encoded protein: CASLPGQGANEKLFF.

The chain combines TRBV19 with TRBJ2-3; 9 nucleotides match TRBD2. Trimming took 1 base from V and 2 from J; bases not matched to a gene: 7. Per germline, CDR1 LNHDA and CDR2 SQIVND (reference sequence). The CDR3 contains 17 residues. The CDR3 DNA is TGTGCCAGTAGTATAGGTTTTGCGGGAGGGCCCACAGATACGCAGTATTTT. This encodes CASSIGFAGGPTDTQYF.

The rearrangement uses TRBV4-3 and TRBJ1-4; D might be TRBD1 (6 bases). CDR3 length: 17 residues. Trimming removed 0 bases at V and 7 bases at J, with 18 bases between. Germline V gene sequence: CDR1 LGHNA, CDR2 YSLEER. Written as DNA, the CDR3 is TGCGCCAGCAGCCAAGATTACCTCGAGGGGGTGGGTGAAAAACTGTTTTTT. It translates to CASSQDYLEGVGEKLFF.

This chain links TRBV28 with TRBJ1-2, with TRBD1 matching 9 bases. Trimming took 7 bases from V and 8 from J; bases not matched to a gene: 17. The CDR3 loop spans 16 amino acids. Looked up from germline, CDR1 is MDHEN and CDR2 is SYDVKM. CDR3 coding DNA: TGTGCCAGCAATCTCCAATGGGACAGGGAGGCTCGGGGCTACACCTTC. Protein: CASNLQWDREARGYTF.

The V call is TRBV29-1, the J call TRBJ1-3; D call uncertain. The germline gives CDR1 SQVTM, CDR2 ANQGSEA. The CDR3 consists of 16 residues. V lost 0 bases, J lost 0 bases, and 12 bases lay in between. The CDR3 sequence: CSVEDRGRSSGNTIYF. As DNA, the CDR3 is TGCAGCGTTGAAGATCGAGGGCGTAGCTCTGGAAACACCATATATTTT.